This TCR beta chain was recovered during a study of vaccination effects on CD4 cells after COVID-19. Whole-study findings and limits: Infection- and vaccine-induced clones contracted markedly late after vaccination.

Sequencing used immunoSEQ multiplex PCR; TCRdb keeps in-frame clones, though not all of them. Of roughly 63,000 clones in the sample, 80% were seen once. About this clone itself: Its antigen remains unidentified.

The CDR3 loop spans 15 amino acids. Germline V gives CDR1 SGHVS, CDR2 FQNEAQ. V trimming: 3 bases; J trimming: 6 bases; junction bases outside the gene matches: 9. Using viral peptide pools, the ViraFEST assay grew out antigen-specific CD4+ T cells prior to sequencing. Once cultured for roughly ten days, the cells underwent separation to obtain CD4+ T cells. The healthy vaccine recipients, who had no prior SARS-CoV-2 infection, showed negative nucleocapsid antibodies. IL-2 medium supplanted half the medium on days 3 and 7. The chain uses TRBV7-8 and TRBJ1-1; 8 bases fit TRBD1. Sequencing used CD4+ T cells from PBMCs cultured with SARS-CoV-2 spike peptides, obtained before COVID-19 vaccination. The source is a human donor who received a COVID-19 vaccine. The CDR3 region is CASSLLGQVLSEAFF. CDR3 bases: TGTGCCAGCAGCTTGTTGGGACAGGTTCTATCTGAAGCTTTCTTT.